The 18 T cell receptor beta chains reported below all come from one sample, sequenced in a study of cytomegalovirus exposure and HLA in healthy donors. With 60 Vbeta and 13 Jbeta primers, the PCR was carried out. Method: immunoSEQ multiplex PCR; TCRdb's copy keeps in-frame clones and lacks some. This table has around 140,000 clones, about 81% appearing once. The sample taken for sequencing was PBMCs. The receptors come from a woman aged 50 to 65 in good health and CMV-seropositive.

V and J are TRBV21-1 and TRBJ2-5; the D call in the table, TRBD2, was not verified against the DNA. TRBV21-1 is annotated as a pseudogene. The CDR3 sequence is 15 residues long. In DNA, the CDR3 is TGTGCCAGCAGCCACTCCTTTCGGCGGGGAGAGACCCAGTACTTC. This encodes CASSHSFRRGETQYF.

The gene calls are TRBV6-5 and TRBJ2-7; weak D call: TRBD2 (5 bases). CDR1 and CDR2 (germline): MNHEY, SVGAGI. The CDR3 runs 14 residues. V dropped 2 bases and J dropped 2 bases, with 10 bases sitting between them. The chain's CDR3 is CASSYVEVPYEQYF. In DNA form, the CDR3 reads TGTGCCAGCAGTTACGTGGAGGTACCCTACGAGCAGTACTTC.

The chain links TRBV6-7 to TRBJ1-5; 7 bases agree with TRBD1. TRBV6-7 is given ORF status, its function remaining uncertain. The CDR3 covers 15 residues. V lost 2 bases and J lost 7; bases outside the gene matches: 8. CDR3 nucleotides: TGTGCCAGCAGTTACCCGACAGGGATGGTACAGCCCCAGCATTTT. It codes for CASSYPTGMVQPQHF.

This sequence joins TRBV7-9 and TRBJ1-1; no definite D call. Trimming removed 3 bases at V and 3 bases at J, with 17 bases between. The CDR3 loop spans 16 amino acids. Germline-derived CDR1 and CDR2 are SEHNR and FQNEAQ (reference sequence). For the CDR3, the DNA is TGTGCCAGCAGCTTGCACCCCCAGGCGAAGGACACTGAAGCTTTCTTT. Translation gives CASSLHPQAKDTEAFF.

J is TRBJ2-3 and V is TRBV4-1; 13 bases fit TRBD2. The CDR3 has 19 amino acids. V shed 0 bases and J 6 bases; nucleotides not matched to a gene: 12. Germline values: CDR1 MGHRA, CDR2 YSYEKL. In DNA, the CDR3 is TGCGCCAGCAGCCAAGATAAATCAGGACTAGCGGGGGATGGGGATACGCAGTATTTT. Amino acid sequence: CASSQDKSGLAGDGDTQYF.

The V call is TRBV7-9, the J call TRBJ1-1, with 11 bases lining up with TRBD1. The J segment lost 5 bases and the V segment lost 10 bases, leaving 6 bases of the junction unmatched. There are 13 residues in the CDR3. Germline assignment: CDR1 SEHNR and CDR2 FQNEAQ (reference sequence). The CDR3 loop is CATHRDRGTEAFF. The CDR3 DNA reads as TGTGCCACCCACCGGGACAGGGGGACTGAAGCTTTCTTT.

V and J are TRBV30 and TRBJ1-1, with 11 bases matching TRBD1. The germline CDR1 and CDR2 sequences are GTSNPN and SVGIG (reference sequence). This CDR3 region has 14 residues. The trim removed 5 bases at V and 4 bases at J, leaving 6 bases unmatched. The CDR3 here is CAWGRTGGITEAFF. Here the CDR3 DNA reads TGTGCCTGGGGACGGACAGGGGGCATCACTGAAGCTTTCTTT.

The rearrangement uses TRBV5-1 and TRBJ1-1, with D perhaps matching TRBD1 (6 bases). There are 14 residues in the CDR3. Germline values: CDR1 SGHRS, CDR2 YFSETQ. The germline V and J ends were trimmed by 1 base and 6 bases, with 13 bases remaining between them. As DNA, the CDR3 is TGCGCCAGCAGCTTGAGGGGGATTACGTCTGAAGCTTTCTTT. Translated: CASSLRGITSEAFF.

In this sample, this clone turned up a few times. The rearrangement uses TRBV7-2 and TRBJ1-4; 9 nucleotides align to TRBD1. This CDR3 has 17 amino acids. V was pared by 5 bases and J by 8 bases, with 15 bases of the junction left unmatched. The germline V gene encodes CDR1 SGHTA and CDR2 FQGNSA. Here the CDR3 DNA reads TGTGCCAGCAGCCGCCCTTATACGGACAGGGGAGAGGAAAAACTGTTTTTT. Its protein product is CASSRPYTDRGEEKLFF.

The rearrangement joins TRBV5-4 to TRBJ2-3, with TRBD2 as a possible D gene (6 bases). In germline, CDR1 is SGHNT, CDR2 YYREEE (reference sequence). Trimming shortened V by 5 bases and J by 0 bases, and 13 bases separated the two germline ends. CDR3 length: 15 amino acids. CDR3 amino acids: CASRRDSPSTDTQYF. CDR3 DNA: TGTGCCAGCAGGAGGGACTCCCCTAGCACAGATACGCAGTATTTT.

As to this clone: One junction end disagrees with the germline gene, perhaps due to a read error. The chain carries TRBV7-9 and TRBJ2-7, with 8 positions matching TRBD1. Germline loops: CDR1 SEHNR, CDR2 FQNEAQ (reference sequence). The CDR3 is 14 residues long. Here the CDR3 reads CSSSSGQGRYEQYF. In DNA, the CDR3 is TGTTCCAGCAGCTCAGGACAGGGACGCTACGAGCAGTACTTC.

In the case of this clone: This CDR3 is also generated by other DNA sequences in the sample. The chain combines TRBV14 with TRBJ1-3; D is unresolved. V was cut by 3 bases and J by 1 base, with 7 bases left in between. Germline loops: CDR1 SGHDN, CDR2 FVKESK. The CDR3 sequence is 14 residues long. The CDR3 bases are TGTGCCAGCAGCCAGTCCGGGTCTGGAAACACCATATATTTT. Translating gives CASSQSGSGNTIYF.

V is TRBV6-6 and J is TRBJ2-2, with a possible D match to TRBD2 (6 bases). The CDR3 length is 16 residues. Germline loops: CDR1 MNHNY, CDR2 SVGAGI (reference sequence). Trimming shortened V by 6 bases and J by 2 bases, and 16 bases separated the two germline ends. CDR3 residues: CASRTSDGGNTGELFF. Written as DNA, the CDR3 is TGTGCCAGCAGGACCTCTGACGGGGGAAACACCGGGGAGCTGTTTTTT.

DNA for the CDR3: TGTGCCAGCAGTCGGGACATTGTGTCTTCACCCCTCCACTTT. This gives the protein CASSRDIVSSPLHF. The rearrangement uses TRBV6-6 and TRBJ1-6; D might be TRBD1 (6 bases). V was pared by 5 bases and J by 9 bases, with 14 bases between. The germline CDR1 and CDR2 sequences are MNHNY and SVGAGI (reference sequence). The CDR3 has 14 amino acids.

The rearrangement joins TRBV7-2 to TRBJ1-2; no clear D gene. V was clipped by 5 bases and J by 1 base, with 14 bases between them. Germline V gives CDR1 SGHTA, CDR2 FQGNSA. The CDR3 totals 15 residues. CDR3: CASSPAGSLNYGYTF. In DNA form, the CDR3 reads TGTGCCAGCAGCCCCGCCGGGAGCCTTAACTATGGCTACACCTTC. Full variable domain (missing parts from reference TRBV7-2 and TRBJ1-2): GAGVSQSPSNKVTEKGKDVELRCDPISGHTALYWYRQSLGQGLEFLIYFQGNSAPDKSGLPSDRFSAERTGGSVSTLTIQRTQQEDSAVYLCASSPAGSLNYGYTFGSGTRLTVV.

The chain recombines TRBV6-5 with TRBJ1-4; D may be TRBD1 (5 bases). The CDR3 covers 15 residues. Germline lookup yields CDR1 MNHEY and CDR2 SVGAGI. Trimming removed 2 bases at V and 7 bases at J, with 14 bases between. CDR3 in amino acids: CASSYAAGFSEKLFF. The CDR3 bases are TGTGCCAGCAGTTACGCGGCAGGGTTTAGTGAAAAACTGTTTTTT.

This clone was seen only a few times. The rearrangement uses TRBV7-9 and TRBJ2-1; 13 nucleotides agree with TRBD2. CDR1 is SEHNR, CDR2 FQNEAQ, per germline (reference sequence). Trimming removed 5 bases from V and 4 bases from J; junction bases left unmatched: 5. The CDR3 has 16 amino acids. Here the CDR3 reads CASSTRTSGGYNEQFF. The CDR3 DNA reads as TGTGCCAGCAGCACGAGGACTAGCGGGGGATACAATGAGCAGTTCTTC. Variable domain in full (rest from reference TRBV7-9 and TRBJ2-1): DTGVSQNPRHKITKRGQNVTFRCDPISEHNRLYWYRQTLGQGPEFLTYFQNEAQLEKSRLLSDRFSAERPKGSFSTLEIQRTEQGDSAMYLCASSTRTSGGYNEQFFGPGTRLTVL.

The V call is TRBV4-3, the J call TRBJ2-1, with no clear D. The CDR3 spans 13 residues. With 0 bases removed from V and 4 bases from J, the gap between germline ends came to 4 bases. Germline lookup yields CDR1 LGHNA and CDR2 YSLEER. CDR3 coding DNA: TGCGCCAGCAGCCAAGACTTTTACAATGAGCAGTTCTTC. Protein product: CASSQDFYNEQFF.